What follows are 2 T cell receptor beta chains derived from one specimen sequenced in a study of CD8+ T cells in alopecia areata. The treatment here: oral pan-JAK inhibitor, 5-10 mg twice daily. RNA extraction was followed by reverse transcription into cDNA, which acted as the sequencing template. Some clones are missing from TCRdb's copy, which holds only in-frame ones; the method was immunoSEQ multiplex PCR. Among under 150,000 clones, around 56% were seen once, and the ten largest hold roughly 0.5%. The source was CD4+ T cells sorted from blood, collected at week 4, from a patient treated with tofacitinib. These receptors were obtained from a human donor with alopecia areata.

This chain joins TRBV30 and TRBJ2-1, with 12 bases matching TRBD2. With 2 bases clipped from V and 3 bases from J, the junction kept 2 bases outside the gene matches. The CDR3 has 15 amino acids. The germline V gene has CDR1 GTSNPN and CDR2 SVGIG (reference sequence). The DNA for the CDR3 is TGTGCCTGGAGTCTAGCGGGAGGGTTCTACAATGAGCAGTTCTTC. This gives the protein CAWSLAGGFYNEQFF.

There are a few counts of this clone. The V and J genes are TRBV4-1 and TRBJ2-5; tentatively, D is TRBD1 or TRBD2 (5 bases each). CDR3 length: 13 residues. Germline V gene sequence: CDR1 MGHRA, CDR2 YSYEKL. V was trimmed by 3 bases and J by 5 bases, leaving 10 bases between them. The CDR3 DNA reads TGCGCCAGCAGCCACTCGTGGGGGGAGACCCAGTACTTC. The encoded protein is CASSHSWGETQYF.